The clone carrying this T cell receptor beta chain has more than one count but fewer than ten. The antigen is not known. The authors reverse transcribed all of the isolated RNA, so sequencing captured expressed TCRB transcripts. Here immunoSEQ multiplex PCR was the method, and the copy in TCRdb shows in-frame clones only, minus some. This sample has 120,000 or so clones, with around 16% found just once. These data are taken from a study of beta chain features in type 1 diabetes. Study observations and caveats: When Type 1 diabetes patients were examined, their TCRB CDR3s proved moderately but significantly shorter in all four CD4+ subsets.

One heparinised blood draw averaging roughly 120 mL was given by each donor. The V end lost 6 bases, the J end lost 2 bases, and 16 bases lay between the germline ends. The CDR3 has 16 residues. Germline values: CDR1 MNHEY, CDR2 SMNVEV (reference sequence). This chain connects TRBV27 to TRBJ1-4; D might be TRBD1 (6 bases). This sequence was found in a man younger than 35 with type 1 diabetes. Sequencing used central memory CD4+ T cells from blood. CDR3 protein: CASRVGGRTTNEKLFF. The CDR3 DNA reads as TGTGCCAGCAGGGTCGGGGGCAGGACGACTAATGAAAAACTGTTTTTT.